This is a list of T cell receptor beta chains from one sample in a study of T-cell memory formation after mild COVID-19. TCRdb reprocessed the 5' RACE reads with MiXCR, giving one entry per CDR3 protein. The sample lists fewer than 200,000 distinct CDR3 sequences, about 22% occurring once. The sequencing input was PBMCs or a T cell subset sorted from them (not recorded which). All receptors derive from an adult woman who had mild COVID-19 (a few samples of this study predate the infection). Cell type and time point are not known. CDR3s include the opening cysteine and the closing phenylalanine or tryptophan. The order of the fields is V gene, clone size, J gene, D gene, CDR3 DNA, CDR3 protein. A D gene is named only where the DNA matches it firmly. Clone size is shown for a subset of rows, as once, few, many or a class of expanded clone.

TRBV5-1	NA	TRBJ2-1	NA	TGCGCCAGCAGCTTGGCCGAAGTAGGAGTGACGGAGCAGTTCTTC	CASSLAEVGVTEQFF
TRBV20-1	NA	TRBJ1-3	NA	TGCAGTGCTAGAAACAGGGTCGCTGGAAACACCATATATTTT	CSARNRVAGNTIYF
TRBV9	few	TRBJ1-1	NA	TGTGCCAGCAGCGCCGGGGGGGTGAACACTGAAGCTTTCTTT	CASSAGGVNTEAFF
TRBV4-3	NA	TRBJ2-6	TRBD1	TGCGCCAGCAGCCACCTCCGGGACAGGGGGTACTCTGGGGCCAACGTCCTGACTTTC	CASSHLRDRGYSGANVLTF
TRBV15	NA	TRBJ1-5	NA	TGTGCCACCAGTGTCAGAATAGCAGGTCAGCCCCAGCATTTT	CATSVRIAGQPQHF
TRBV6-2/TRBV6-3	NA	TRBJ2-7	NA	TGTGCCAGCAGGCCAAACAGCGGTTGGGGGTTCCACGAGCAGTACTTC	CASRPNSGWGFHEQYF
TRBV30	NA	TRBJ2-3	NA	TGTGCCTGGTGGGATGGGGCAGATACGCAGTATTTT	CAWWDGADTQYF
TRBV14	NA	TRBJ2-1	NA	TGTGCCAGCAGCCAAGACCTAGCGACAGACACGTACAATGAGCAGTTCTTC	CASSQDLATDTYNEQFF
TRBV13	NA	TRBJ1-2	NA	TGTGCCAGCAGCGTTAGGGGGGACTATGGCTACACCTTC	CASSVRGDYGYTF
TRBV6-1	NA	TRBJ1-5	TRBD1	TGTGCCACCATGCCGGGACAGAGTACCATTAGCAATCAGCCCCAGCATTTT	CATMPGQSTISNQPQHF
TRBV5-1	NA	TRBJ2-5	TRBD1	TGCGCCAGCAGTTTGCCCCGGGACAGGATCGAGGAGACCCAGTACTTC	CASSLPRDRIEETQYF
TRBV20-1	NA	TRBJ2-5	NA	TGCAGTGCTAGAGAGGATCACGACGGGGGTACTCGTGGGACCCAGTACTTC	CSAREDHDGGTRGTQYF
TRBV20-1	few	TRBJ2-1	TRBD2	TGCAGTGCTAGAGCGCGACTAGCGGGAGACAATGAGCAGTTCTTC	CSARARLAGDNEQFF
TRBV29-1	few	TRBJ2-7	TRBD1	TGCAGCGTTGAATTTCCAGGGGGCTACGAGCAGTACTTC	CSVEFPGGYEQYF
TRBV6-5	NA	TRBJ2-7	TRBD1	TGTGCCAGCAGTCCCCGACAGGGCTACGAGCAGTACTTC	CASSPRQGYEQYF
TRBV10-3	NA	TRBJ2-7	TRBD2	TGTGCCATCAGTGAGTTCAGCGCCGGGACTATTACCTACGAGCAGTACTTC	CAISEFSAGTITYEQYF
TRBV4-1	few	TRBJ1-4	NA	TGCGCCAGCAGCCACACCTCCTCCCGGACTGAGTATGCCGAAAAACTGTTTTTT	CASSHTSSRTEYAEKLFF
TRBV20-1	NA	TRBJ2-1	NA	TGCAGTGCCTACTCTAGCGCCACCTACAATGAGCAGTTCTTC	CSAYSSATYNEQFF
TRBV5-6	NA	TRBJ2-3	NA	TGTGCCAGCAGCTTGACCGGTCTCGCGCAGTATTTT	CASSLTGLAQYF
TRBV11-2	few	TRBJ2-7	NA	TGTGCCAGCAGCGGGACCACGCAGTACTTC	CASSGTTQYF
TRBV6-6	few	TRBJ1-5	NA	TGTGCCAGCACCCTACGGGACGGCTTCTCCAGGCCCCAGCATTTT	CASTLRDGFSRPQHF
TRBV5-1	many	TRBJ2-1	NA	TGCGCCAGCAGCTCGCGATCGGGTGAGCAGTTCTTC	CASSSRSGEQFF
TRBV2	NA	TRBJ2-1	NA	TGTGCCAGCAGTGAAGCAGTGCTCCCCCCGGACAATGAGCAGTTCTTC	CASSEAVLPPDNEQFF
TRBV4-2	NA	TRBJ1-4	NA	TGTGCCAGCGGAGGAGAGCATCGGGGGGATAATGAAAAACTGTTTTTT	CASGGEHRGDNEKLFF
TRBV5-6	NA	TRBJ1-1	NA	TGTGCCAGCAGCTTGGGACAGACTAAGAACACTGAAGCTTTCTTT	CASSLGQTKNTEAFF
TRBV9	NA	TRBJ1-1	NA	TGTGCCAGCAGCCTGCCTGGGACAAACACTGAAGCTTTCTTT	CASSLPGTNTEAFF
TRBV7-9	NA	TRBJ2-2	NA	TGTGCCAGCAGCTCCAGGGTTACCGGGGAGCTGTTTTTT	CASSSRVTGELFF
TRBV5-5	NA	TRBJ2-3	TRBD1	TGTGCCAGCAGCCCGCGGGACAGGGGCCGGGCAGATACGCAGTATTTT	CASSPRDRGRADTQYF
TRBV4-3	few	TRBJ2-2	NA	TGCGCCAGCAGCCTCACGGAAGGAGGGGACTTCCCAACCGGGGAGCTGTTTTTT	CASSLTEGGDFPTGELFF
TRBV5-8	NA	TRBJ2-7	TRBD1	TGTGCCAGCATCAGACAGGGGCGGACCTACGAGCAGTACTTC	CASIRQGRTYEQYF
TRBV4-2	few	TRBJ2-5	TRBD1	TGTGCCAGCAGCCAAGGCGGGACAGGGGCAGAGACCCAGTACTTC	CASSQGGTGAETQYF
TRBV4-2	NA	TRBJ2-1	NA	TGTGCCAGCAGCCAAGGGGGGTGGGACGGATACAATGAGCAGTTCTTC	CASSQGGWDGYNEQFF
TRBV10-3	NA	TRBJ2-7	TRBD1	TGTGCCATCGGGACAGGGATGTACGAGCAGTACTTC	CAIGTGMYEQYF
TRBV7-2	NA	TRBJ2-3	NA	TGTGCCAGCAGCCCTGGTGGGTTCTCAGATACGCAGTATTTT	CASSPGGFSDTQYF
TRBV7-8	few	TRBJ2-3	NA	TGTGCCAGCAGCTTAGCGTTCCGGAGCACAGATACGCAGTATTTT	CASSLAFRSTDTQYF
TRBV7-9	few	TRBJ2-1	NA	TGTGCCAGCAGGACTATCAGTGAGCAGTTCTTC	CASRTISEQFF
TRBV12-3/TRBV12-4	NA	TRBJ1-5	NA	TGTGCCAGCAGTCCACACTTAGGGCCGGGGCAGCCCCAGCATTTT	CASSPHLGPGQPQHF
TRBV19	NA	TRBJ1-1	TRBD1	TGTGCCAGTAACCCGACAGGGGTAAACACTGAAGCTTTCTTT	CASNPTGVNTEAFF
TRBV13	NA	TRBJ2-1	NA	TGTGCCAGCAGCTCCAGATTCGGGACTGACAGTTACAATGAGCAGTTCTTC	CASSSRFGTDSYNEQFF
TRBV7-8	few	TRBJ2-7	TRBD1	TGTGCCAGCAGCTTAGCCGGGACAGGGCCCCCCTACGAGCAGTACTTC	CASSLAGTGPPYEQYF
TRBV2	NA	TRBJ1-6	NA	TGTGCCAGCACTGAGTCAGGGAGCTCCTATAATTCACCCCTCCACTTT	CASTESGSSYNSPLHF
TRBV2	few	TRBJ2-1	NA	TGTGCCAGCGGTATTGGGACGGAGCAGTTCTTC	CASGIGTEQFF
TRBV5-1	few	TRBJ2-5	NA	TGCGCCAGCAGCTTGACTCAGGGAACCAACTGGGAGACCCAGTACTTC	CASSLTQGTNWETQYF
TRBV4-1	NA	TRBJ2-1	TRBD2	TGCGCCAGCAGCCCAATGACTAGCGGGGCTAATGAGCAGTTCTTC	CASSPMTSGANEQFF
TRBV29-1	NA	TRBJ2-3	NA	TGCAGCGTTGACGTAGGAGATACGCAGTATTTT	CSVDVGDTQYF
TRBV7-9	few	TRBJ2-3	TRBD1	TGTGCCAGCAGCTCGACAGGGGGCGAGGGAGATACGCAGTATTTT	CASSSTGGEGDTQYF
TRBV27	NA	TRBJ2-2	NA	TGTGCCAGCAGTTTGGACACCTGGGAGCTGTTTTTT	CASSLDTWELFF
TRBV30	NA	TRBJ1-2	NA	TGTGCCTGGAGTGTAGGTGGGGGGAGCTATGGCTACACCTTC	CAWSVGGGSYGYTF
TRBV7-9	NA	TRBJ2-3	TRBD2	TGTGCCAGCAGCTTTGTCGCGGGAGGCCTCGATACGCAGTATTTT	CASSFVAGGLDTQYF
TRBV6-2/TRBV6-3	NA	TRBJ2-1	NA	TGTGCCAGCAGTCGAGAAGTAACGAGTTGGGACAATGAGCAGTTCTTC	CASSREVTSWDNEQFF
TRBV12-3/TRBV12-4	few	TRBJ2-2	NA	TGTGCCAGCAATTCCGGGGGGCACACCGGGGAGCTGTTTTTT	CASNSGGHTGELFF
TRBV20-1	NA	TRBJ2-7	NA	TGCAGTGCTAGAAGGGGTTCCCTCTACGAGCAGTACTTC	CSARRGSLYEQYF
TRBV5-1	NA	TRBJ2-2	NA	TGCGCCAGCAGTTATGAGGACAGTAACACCGGGGAGCTGTTTTTT	CASSYEDSNTGELFF